The entry that follows covers one T cell receptor beta chain sequence. Its antigen specificity is not known. No much larger clone is present one base from it, and per-base qualities are unavailable. TCRbeta CDR3 regions were amplified from genomic DNA using the immunoSEQ Assay, a bias-controlled multiplex PCR. The authors processed their data as follows. Within the assay, amplification of reference gene primers was used to estimate how many nucleated cells each sample contained. To quantify the absolute abundance of each unique TCRbeta CDR3 rearrangement, sequence reads were collapsed and filtered. Productive Simpson clonality was computed per sample as the square root of Simpson's diversity index over productive rearrangements. The table comes from immuneACCESS by way of TCRdb, which keeps in-frame sequences with V and J called. Part of the clones is missing from these tables; in studies checked, under half for an unresolved V gene and the rest for unknown reasons. That table gives V, J and clone size, and the DNA gave D and trimming. The sample includes approximately 200,000 clones, with roughly 88% observed a single time. Around 4% of the sample goes to the ten largest clones.

The data were obtained in a study of blood T cell repertoires in COVID-19 (TCRdb year 2020). As for the study more broadly: Samples covering the acute and convalescent phases of COVID-19 were provided by collaborators in the United States, Italy and Spain. The prospective study material was composed of cDNA or gDNA derived from T cells, B-cell-depleted T cells, or PBMCs. The dataset comprised deeply sampled blood TCRbeta repertoires from subjects exposed to, actively infected with, or recovered from COVID-19. The repertoires were made available in a free public database intended to serve as a resource for research on the immune response to SARS-CoV-2. The samples were drawn from the first 160 participants of the ongoing ImmuneRACE study and from more than 1,000 subjects provided by 6 global collaborators. Sample metadata almost always included a de-identified subject ID, COVID-19 status, age in years and sex. HLA class I and class II types, where available, came from metadata supplied by the sample provider rather than from assay-based typing.

On the study overall, not on this receptor specifically: The quantity of clinical and demographic metadata differed by source and by participant and was supplied without curation.

CDR1 MNHEY and CDR2 SVGAGI are derived from the germline V gene. From its cysteine to its phenylalanine, the CDR3 spans 13 amino acids. Only the CDR3 DNA is retained, 39 bases long and in frame from the first base. V sheds 7 bases and J sheds 6 bases, leaving 14 bases between their ends. Collaborating institutions collected whole blood in K2EDTA tubes following their own protocols. Collaborator samples were shipped for TCRbeta analysis as frozen whole blood, isolated PBMCs, or DNA extracted from either sample type. Sequencing was done on a sample of peripheral blood. The TCR originated in a young woman with acute or convalescent COVID-19. The rearrangement joined TRBV6-5 to TRBJ2-3; possibly the D gene is TRBD2, per 5 matching bases. Read as DNA, the sequence is TGTGCCAGCAAGATCCCGGGATTCGATACGCAGTATTTT. Translation gives CASKIPGFDTQYF.